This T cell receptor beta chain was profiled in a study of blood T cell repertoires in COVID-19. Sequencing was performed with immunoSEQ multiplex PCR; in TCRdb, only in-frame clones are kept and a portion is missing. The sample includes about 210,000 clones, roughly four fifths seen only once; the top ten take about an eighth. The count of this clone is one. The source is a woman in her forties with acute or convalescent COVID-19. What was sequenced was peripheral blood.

The CDR3 DNA is TGTGCCTGGAGTGGTGGGGGGGCTTCGTACAATGAGCAGTTCTTC. As protein: CAWSGGGASYNEQFF. V gene TRBV30 combines with J gene TRBJ2-1; D may be TRBD2 (7 bases). Germline CDR1 reads GTSNPN; CDR2 reads SVGIG (reference sequence). The CDR3 is 15 amino acids. V was cut by 1 base and J by 4 bases, with 14 bases left in between. Full variable domain (missing parts from reference TRBV30 and TRBJ2-1): SQTIHQWPATLVQPVGSPLSLECTVEGTSNPNLYWYRQAAGRGLQLLFYSVGIGQISSEVPQNLSASRPQDRQFILSSKKLLLSDSGFYLCAWSGGGASYNEQFFGPGTRLTVL.